These 10 T cell receptor beta chains came from one sample sequenced in a study of blood T cell repertoires in COVID-19. Repertoires were generated with immunoSEQ multiplex PCR, while TCRdb's copy carries only in-frame clones and drops some. The sample has about 77,000 clones; more than 90% are singletons. The sample taken for sequencing was peripheral blood. These receptors were collected from a woman older than 75 with active or convalescent COVID-19.

This chain's CDR3 is CATSRGTGPYEQYF. Here the CDR3 DNA reads TGTGCCACCAGCAGAGGGACAGGGCCCTACGAGCAGTACTTC. The rearrangement uses TRBV15 and TRBJ2-7, with 8 bases lining up with TRBD1. Germline V gene sequence: CDR1 LNHNV, CDR2 YYDKDF (reference sequence). The trim removed 1 base at V and 2 bases at J, leaving 1 base unmatched. The CDR3 length is 14 residues.

The chain is built from TRBV11-2 and TRBJ2-3; 11 bases match TRBD2. The CDR3 covers 15 residues. Unmatched junction bases numbered 0, after V lost 1 base and J lost 3 bases. Germline CDR1 reads SGHAT; CDR2 reads FQNNGV. DNA for the CDR3: TGTGCCAGCAGCTTAGTAGCGGGGGGGACAGATACGCAGTATTTT. It yields the protein CASSLVAGGTDTQYF.

The rearrangement joins TRBV24-1 to TRBJ2-3; a weak D match, TRBD2 (6 bases). In germline, CDR1 is KGHDR, CDR2 SFDVKD. Trimming took off 1 base at V and 11 bases at J, with 12 bases between the two ends. The CDR3 totals 13 residues. This chain's CDR3 is CATSDFIGGQQYF. The CDR3, as DNA: TGTGCCACCAGTGATTTTATCGGGGGTCAGCAGTATTTT.

This clone has just one count. The chain employs TRBV2 and TRBJ2-1; 7 bases align to TRBD1. The CDR3 has 14 residues. The germline V gene has CDR1 SNHLY and CDR2 FYNNEI. The ends lost 5 bases at V and 1 base at J; junction bases unmatched: 2. The CDR3 loop is CASSRQGSYNEQFF. For the CDR3, the DNA is TGTGCCAGCAGTCGACAGGGATCCTACAATGAGCAGTTCTTC.

This chain links TRBV7-8 with TRBJ1-1; a weak D match, TRBD1 (6 bases). Germline CDR1 reads SGHVS; CDR2 reads FQNEAQ. Trimming took off 5 bases at V and 1 base at J, with 11 bases between the two ends. The CDR3 sequence is 14 residues long. As DNA, the CDR3 is TGTGCCAGCAGCATAGACAGGAAGAACACTGAAGCTTTCTTT. This translates into CASSIDRKNTEAFF.

This chain uses TRBV7-2 with TRBJ2-3, with 8 bases matching TRBD2. This CDR3 region has 16 residues. The germline V gene has CDR1 SGHTA and CDR2 FQGNSA. J gave up 4 bases and V 1 base, and 7 bases lay outside the gene matches. CDR3 region: CASSLERGGRSDTQYF. The CDR3, as DNA: TGTGCCAGCAGCTTAGAACGGGGGGGCCGCTCAGATACGCAGTATTTT. Complete variable domain (other parts from reference TRBV7-2 and TRBJ2-3): GAGVSQSPSNKVTEKGKDVELRCDPISGHTALYWYRQSLGQGLEFLIYFQGNSAPDKSGLPSDRFSAERTGGSVSTLTIQRTQQEDSAVYLCASSLERGGRSDTQYFGPGTRLTVL.

J is TRBJ2-3 and V is TRBV12-3 or TRBV12-4; 9 bases agree with TRBD1. This CDR3 comprises 11 residues. DNA of the CDR3: TGTGCACAGGGGGCCTTAGATACGCAGTATTTT. This encodes CAQGALDTQYF.

V and J are TRBV19 and TRBJ1-5, with TRBD1 matching 8 bases. Germline V lookup: CDR1 LNHDA, CDR2 SQIVND (reference sequence). This CDR3 contains 17 residues. V lost 0 bases, J lost 7 bases, and 11 bases stayed unmatched. The CDR3 DNA reads as TGTGCCAGTAGTATAGAGGCCGGGCAGGGGGCAGGACAGCCCCAGCATTTT. This sequence encodes CASSIEAGQGAGQPQHF.

V usage is TRBV30 and J usage is TRBJ1-6; a weak D match, TRBD1 (6 bases). Between the trimmed V and J ends, which lost 5 bases and 6 bases, there was a span of 20 bases. CDR3 length: 16 amino acids. Germline V gene sequence: CDR1 GTSNPN, CDR2 SVGIG (reference sequence). DNA of the CDR3: TGTGCCTGGTGGACCAAGGGGGTCGGTGGTAATTCACCCCTCCACTTT. Its translation: CAWWTKGVGGNSPLHF.

The V gene is TRBV7-9, the J gene TRBJ2-1; 13 bases are a match to TRBD2. The CDR3 spans 16 residues. The germline V gene has CDR1 SEHNR and CDR2 FQNEAQ (reference sequence). With V trimmed by 5 bases and J by 7 bases, 8 bases remained unmatched. The CDR3 DNA reads TGTGCCAGCAGCAGGACTAGCGGGGGCCTCTGGAATGAGCAGTTCTTC. Translating gives CASSRTSGGLWNEQFF.